The 22 T cell receptor beta chains given below trace back to one sample, sequenced in a study of blood T cell repertoires in COVID-19. The protocol was immunoSEQ multiplex PCR, while the TCRdb copy is restricted to in-frame clones and leaves out a portion. The sample has about 220,000 clones; over 75% are singletons. Sequencing input: peripheral blood. The receptors were gathered from a human donor in a cohort sampled during active COVID-19.

This clone was detected only a few times. A read error may account for a junction end that differs from germline. This chain links TRBV7-2 with TRBJ2-7; 8 bases are shared with TRBD1. The CDR3 extends over 16 amino acids. Germline loops: CDR1 SGHTA, CDR2 FQGNSA. CDR3 bases: TGTGCCAGCAGCTTAGCGGGATCTGGGACAGGCGACTCCGCGCACTTC. Translated: CASSLAGSGTGDSAHF.

This clone was observed a few times. The V and J genes are TRBV18 and TRBJ2-7; a possible D gene is TRBD1 (6 bases). CDR1 KGHSH and CDR2 LQKENI come from the germline V gene. This CDR3 is 15 amino acids long. V gave up 6 bases and J gave up 2 bases, with 17 bases separating them. Here the CDR3 reads CASSTLRDTAYEQYF. The CDR3, as DNA: TGTGCCAGCTCTACACTTCGGGACACAGCCTACGAGCAGTACTTC.

The chain carries TRBV13 and TRBJ2-1; TRBD2 aligns across 16 bases. The CDR3 contains 24 residues. Germline lookup yields CDR1 PRHDT and CDR2 FYEKMQ (reference sequence). The V segment lost 4 bases and the J segment 0 bases; nucleotides outside the gene matches: 21. The CDR3 region is CASSSRPPNPGLAGGPSSYNEQFF. CDR3 DNA sequence: TGTGCCAGCAGCTCAAGACCGCCCAACCCGGGACTAGCGGGAGGGCCTAGCTCCTACAATGAGCAGTTCTTC.

The rearrangement links TRBV7-2 to TRBJ1-5; D unresolved. Germline V gene lookup returns CDR1 SGHTA and CDR2 FQGNSA. V dropped 3 bases and J dropped 6 bases, with 9 bases sitting between them. This CDR3 is 13 amino acids long. The CDR3 bases are TGTGCCAGCAGCTTCTACTTCGGTCAGCCCCAGCATTTT. As protein: CASSFYFGQPQHF.

This sequence joins TRBV24-1 and TRBJ1-2; D remains ambiguous. CDR3 size: 13 residues. Germline values: CDR1 KGHDR, CDR2 SFDVKD. V shed 3 bases and J shed 7 bases, with 11 bases lying between them. The CDR3 region is CATSDTLSGGYTF. The DNA of the CDR3 is TGTGCCACCAGTGATACCCTCTCGGGTGGCTACACCTTC.

The gene calls are TRBV7-2 and TRBJ2-3; 9 nucleotides align to TRBD1. The CDR3 loop spans 17 amino acids. The J segment lost 4 bases and the V segment lost 4 bases, leaving 12 bases of the junction unmatched. Germline V gene lookup returns CDR1 SGHTA and CDR2 FQGNSA. The CDR3 here is CASSSPRDRVLADTQYF. In nucleotides, the CDR3 is TGTGCCAGCAGCTCCCCCCGGGACAGGGTTTTGGCAGATACGCAGTATTTT.

The CDR3 nucleotides are TGTGCCAGCAGCCAATGGCCTGACAGGGGCGCAGATACGCAGTATTTT. Protein: CASSQWPDRGADTQYF. This sequence joins TRBV3-1 (or the pseudogene TRBV3-2) and TRBJ2-3; 8 nucleotides line up with TRBD1. In germline, CDR1 is LGHDT, CDR2 YNNKEL (reference sequence). V lost 2 bases, J lost 4 bases, and 8 bases stayed unmatched. This CDR3 is 16 amino acids long.

CDR3 coding DNA: TGTGCCAGCAGCCGGAAGGGGCAGGGGGCTCGAGAGACCCAGTACTTC. Residues: CASSRKGQGARETQYF. The chain carries TRBV5-6 and TRBJ2-5; TRBD1 aligns across 8 bases. J lost 4 bases, V lost 4 bases, and 12 bases had no gene match. Looked up from germline, CDR1 is SGHDT and CDR2 is YYEEEE. The CDR3 is 16 amino acids.

The gene calls are TRBV28 and TRBJ1-3, with D perhaps TRBD1 (6 bases). Germline V gene sequence: CDR1 MDHEN, CDR2 SYDVKM. The CDR3 runs 14 residues. The ends were cut back, 2 bases at V and 4 bases at J, with 9 bases in the middle. The chain's CDR3 is CASSLAGAGNTIYF. CDR3 DNA: TGTGCCAGCAGTTTAGCAGGGGCCGGAAACACCATATATTTT.

V usage is TRBV28 and J usage is TRBJ2-3; weak D call: TRBD1 (5 bases). The CDR3 extends over 17 amino acids. CDR1 MDHEN and CDR2 SYDVKM come from the germline V gene. V shed 6 bases and J shed 1 base, with 20 bases lying between them. The chain's CDR3 is CASSDRPGDSGTDTQYF. CDR3 nucleotide sequence: TGTGCCAGCAGCGACCGTCCCGGAGACAGTGGCACAGATACGCAGTATTTT.

The chain uses TRBV5-6 and TRBJ1-2; D is uncertain. V lost 4 bases and J lost 0, with 16 bases in between. This CDR3 region has 16 residues. Germline lookup yields CDR1 SGHDT and CDR2 YYEEEE. The CDR3 region is CASSTLSGGSNYGYTF. CDR3 DNA: TGTGCCAGCAGCACCCTTTCCGGCGGATCTAACTATGGCTACACCTTC.

J is TRBJ2-1 and V is TRBV6-2 or TRBV6-3, with D perhaps matching TRBD2 (6 bases). Deletions cut 2 bases from V and 9 bases from J, with 11 bases between. The CDR3 has 13 residues. Germline assignment: CDR1 MNHEY and CDR2 SVGEGT. The chain's CDR3 is CASSYGGAGEQFF. CDR3 DNA sequence: TGTGCCAGCAGTTACGGAGGGGCGGGTGAGCAGTTCTTC.

The genes are TRBV27 and TRBJ2-7; 9 nucleotides match TRBD1. From germline, CDR1 is MNHEY and CDR2 SMNVEV (reference sequence). The CDR3 loop spans 14 amino acids. V was clipped by 3 bases and J by 6 bases; unmatched bases: 6. The CDR3 nucleotides read TGTGCCAGCAGTTTGGACAGGGGATCCGGCGAGCAGTACTTC. It yields the protein CASSLDRGSGEQYF.

V usage is TRBV6-4 and J usage is TRBJ1-5; D is unclear. This CDR3 has 16 residues. V shed 0 bases and J shed 1 base, with 10 bases lying between them. The germline V gene encodes CDR1 MRHNA and CDR2 SNTAGT. CDR3 nucleotides: TGTGCCAGCAGTGACTCTTGGAACAGCAGCAATCAGCCCCAGCATTTT. Amino acids: CASSDSWNSSNQPQHF.

V and J are TRBV6-1 and TRBJ2-3; TRBD2 matches at 10 bases. Germline CDR1 reads MNHNS; CDR2 reads SASEGT. V was pared by 2 bases and J by 7 bases, with 9 bases of the junction left unmatched. This CDR3 contains 16 residues. CDR3 sequence: CASSENLAGVVNTQYF. The CDR3 DNA is TGTGCCAGCAGTGAAAATCTAGCGGGGGTAGTGAATACGCAGTATTTT.

The V and J genes are TRBV3-1 (or the pseudogene TRBV3-2) and TRBJ2-3; 8 nucleotides match TRBD1. The germline V gene has CDR1 LGHDT and CDR2 YNNKEL (reference sequence). The CDR3 extends over 15 amino acids. With 1 base clipped from V and 5 bases from J, the junction kept 5 bases outside the gene matches. This chain's CDR3 is CASSQAPQGGDTQYF. CDR3 coding DNA: TGTGCCAGCAGCCAAGCCCCACAGGGGGGAGATACGCAGTATTTT.

This clone was observed a few times. The chain has TRBV11-2 and TRBJ2-7; 7 nucleotides agree with TRBD2. The CDR3 length is 14 residues. In germline, CDR1 is SGHAT, CDR2 FQNNGV. V shed 5 bases, J shed 0 bases, and the junction held 4 bases outside the gene matches. The CDR3 region has the DNA TGTGCCAGCAGCGAGACTAGCTCCTCCTACGAGCAGTACTTC. This gives the protein CASSETSSSYEQYF.

The V gene is TRBV27, the J gene TRBJ2-1; TRBD2 matches 13 bases. The CDR3 totals 15 residues. Losses at the gene ends were 6 bases for V and 7 bases for J; bases not matched to a gene: 6. Germline CDR1 and CDR2: MNHEY and SMNVEV (reference sequence). In DNA form, the CDR3 reads TGTGCCAGCAGCTCTCCGGGACTAGCGGGAAATGAGCAGTTCTTC. Protein: CASSSPGLAGNEQFF.

The V and J genes are TRBV2 and TRBJ1-1; no clear D. Per the germline V gene, CDR1 is SNHLY and CDR2 is FYNNEI. The CDR3 is made up of 18 amino acids. Deletions cut 7 bases from V and 0 bases from J, with 24 bases between. CDR3 region: CASKRSSILRVMNTEAFF. The CDR3 DNA follows: TGTGCCAGCAAACGAAGCAGTATTTTACGGGTTATGAACACTGAAGCTTTCTTT.

This chain uses TRBV15 with TRBJ1-5; 9 nucleotides align to TRBD1. The V and J ends lost 3 bases and 9 bases, in that order; junction bases with no gene match: 9. The CDR3 has 15 amino acids. From germline, CDR1 is LNHNV and CDR2 YYDKDF (reference sequence). The DNA of the CDR3 is TGTGCCACCAGCAGGCGGACAGGGGACAGCAGGCCCCAGCATTTT. This sequence encodes CATSRRTGDSRPQHF.

The rearrangement joins TRBV7-9 to TRBJ1-2; D remains unclear. The V end was cut by 5 bases, the J end by 4 bases, with 11 bases between. The length of the CDR3 is 13 residues. Germline assignment: CDR1 SEHNR and CDR2 FQNEAQ (reference sequence). In DNA, the CDR3 is TGTGCCAGCAGCCCCACCGACTCCTATGGCTACACCTTC. It translates to CASSPTDSYGYTF.

This clone showed up just a few times. The gene calls are TRBV6-5 and TRBJ2-3, with D perhaps TRBD2 (6 bases). CDR3 length: 15 residues. Per germline, CDR1 MNHEY and CDR2 SVGAGI. V was clipped by 8 bases and J by 6 bases, with 21 bases between them. The DNA of the CDR3 is TGTGCCAGCCGCAGGGACTGGTCCTCCCACGATACGCAGTATTTT. Its translation: CASRRDWSSHDTQYF.